This T cell receptor (beta chain) was obtained from a study of T cell responses to AZD1222 COVID-19 vaccine. Study-wide results and caveats: Recipients of two AZD1222 doses showed rising Spike-specific TCR breadth and depth. Repertoires were sampled only after the peak T cell response. Clonal diversity was possibly underestimated, and white British individuals and females predominated among donors.

The assay was immunoSEQ multiplex PCR, and TCRdb's table has in-frame clones only and misses some. The sample carries about 75,000 clones, about nine tenths recorded once. Concerning this clone: Its antigen is still unknown.

Germline V gene data show CDR1 as MDHEN and CDR2 as SYDVKM. This CDR3 has 13 residues. Trimming took 7 bases from V and 4 from J, leaving 13 bases between them. Here the sequenced sample was peripheral blood, taken 28 days after the second AZD1222 dose. The chain carries TRBV28 and TRBJ1-2, with D maybe TRBD1 (6 bases). The source of this sequence is an adult who received the AZD1222 COVID-19 vaccine. CDR3 loop: CASIRGRGYGYTF. CDR3 DNA sequence: TGTGCCAGCATAAGGGGCAGGGGCTATGGCTACACCTTC.